Below are 20 T cell receptor beta chains sequenced from a single sample in a study of blood T cell repertoires in COVID-19. The method was immunoSEQ multiplex PCR; TCRdb's version includes in-frame clones alone and lacks a portion of them. This table has about 280,000 clones, roughly 89% appearing once. Sequences were obtained from peripheral blood. The source is a woman aged 30 to 39 with COVID-19, enrolled during active disease.

The chain links TRBV28 to TRBJ2-3; no reliable D call. V lost 5 bases to trimming and J lost 0 bases, with 12 bases between them. Looked up from germline, CDR1 is MDHEN and CDR2 is SYDVKM. CDR3 length equals 15 residues. The CDR3 loop reads CASSPTSSSTDTQYF. The CDR3 DNA sequence: TGTGCCAGCAGTCCAACGAGCTCTAGCACAGATACGCAGTATTTT.

The J gene is TRBJ2-3, the V gene TRBV5-6; possibly TRBD1 for D (6 bases). V shed 4 bases and J shed 3 bases, with 15 bases lying between them. Germline V gives CDR1 SGHDT, CDR2 YYEEEE. This CDR3 is 15 amino acids long. The CDR3 spells CASSPPQGTTDTQYF. CDR3 in DNA: TGTGCCAGCAGCCCCCCACAGGGAACAACAGATACGCAGTATTTT. The full variable domain, completed using reference TRBV5-6 and TRBJ2-3, is DAGVTQSPTHLIKTRGQQVTLRCSPKSGHDTVSWYQQALGQGPQFIFQYYEEEERQRGNFPDRFSGHQFPNYSSELNVNALLLGDSALYLCASSPPQGTTDTQYFGPGTRLTVL.

This chain joins TRBV24-1 and TRBJ2-3; 8 nucleotides line up with TRBD2. This CDR3 is built from 15 residues. V shed 4 bases and J 2 bases; nucleotides not matched to a gene: 4. Germline-derived CDR1 and CDR2 are KGHDR and SFDVKD. The CDR3 region is CATSDRGGLTDTQYF. The CDR3 DNA reads as TGTGCCACCAGTGACCGGGGGGGCCTCACAGATACGCAGTATTTT.

The chain recombines TRBV28 with TRBJ1-2; possibly TRBD1 for D (5 bases). V dropped 5 bases and J dropped 5 bases, with 9 bases sitting between them. The germline V gene has CDR1 MDHEN and CDR2 SYDVKM. This CDR3 region has 12 residues. This chain's CDR3 is CASSKGFYGYTF. CDR3 nucleotides: TGTGCCAGCAGTAAGGGGTTTTATGGCTACACCTTC.

This clone was seen a handful of times. This chain joins TRBV2 and TRBJ2-2; D is uncertain. The length of the CDR3 is 12 residues. Trimming pared 6 bases from V and 5 bases from J, leaving 7 bases between. The germline V gene encodes CDR1 SNHLY and CDR2 FYNNEI. The CDR3 coding sequence is TGTGCCAGCAGGCGCTTAACCGGGGAGCTGTTTTTT. Translated: CASRRLTGELFF.

This chain uses TRBV4-1 with TRBJ2-2; D unresolved. Trimming took 0 bases from V and 0 from J, leaving 5 bases between them. Germline V CDR1 and CDR2: MGHRA, YSYEKL. The CDR3 length is 15 residues. The CDR3 sequence: CASSQDRANTGELFF. The CDR3 nucleotides are TGCGCCAGCAGCCAAGATCGCGCGAACACCGGGGAGCTGTTTTTT.

The chain links TRBV2 to TRBJ1-1; D is perhaps TRBD1 (6 bases). Germline-derived CDR1 and CDR2 are SNHLY and FYNNEI. Trimming stripped 7 bases from V and 5 bases from J, with 17 bases between. This CDR3 is built from 14 residues. CDR3 residues: CASTEYGGETEAFF. The CDR3 DNA reads as TGTGCCAGCACCGAATATGGGGGCGAAACTGAAGCTTTCTTT.

This sequence joins TRBV29-1 and TRBJ2-2; 9 bases line up with TRBD1. The germline CDR1 and CDR2 sequences are SQVTM and ANQGSEA. J lost 4 bases, V lost 7 bases, and 10 bases had no gene match. This CDR3 region has 15 residues. In nucleotides, the CDR3 is TGCAGCGCCGAGGACAGGGGCGTTAGCACCGGGGAGCTGTTTTTT. As protein: CSAEDRGVSTGELFF.

This clone was counted once. The gene calls are TRBV19 and TRBJ1-6; D gene unclear. The V gene's germline CDR1 is LNHDA and CDR2 SQIVND (reference sequence). The CDR3 spans 18 residues. The V and J ends lost 1 base and 0 bases respectively, with 13 bases between them. CDR3 DNA: TGTGCCAGTAGTATAGTCAGCGGCCCGAGCTCCTATAATTCACCCCTCCACTTT. Residues: CASSIVSGPSSYNSPLHF.

The chain couples TRBV4-1 to TRBJ1-1; TRBD1 is a possible D gene (6 bases). The CDR3 contains 15 residues. Germline CDR1 is MGHRA and CDR2 is YSYEKL. V lost 0 bases and J lost 4, with 12 bases in between. The CDR3 bases are TGCGCCAGCAGCCAAGATGCAGGGGCGGGCACTGAAGCTTTCTTT. Protein: CASSQDAGAGTEAFF.

This sequence joins TRBV7-9 and TRBJ1-5; no firm D call. CDR3 size: 13 residues. The V end was cut by 1 base, the J end by 6 bases, with 7 bases between. CDR1 and CDR2 from the germline V gene are SEHNR and FQNEAQ (reference sequence). CDR3 loop: CASSLGYGQPQHF. CDR3 bases: TGTGCCAGCAGCTTAGGATACGGTCAGCCCCAGCATTTT.

V is TRBV3-1 (or the pseudogene TRBV3-2) and J is TRBJ1-3; D perhaps matches TRBD1 (5 bases). CDR1 and CDR2 from the germline V gene are LGHDT and YNNKEL (reference sequence). The CDR3 totals 13 residues. V gave up 0 bases and J gave up 11 bases, with 11 bases separating them. CDR3 coding DNA: TGTGCCAGCAGCCAAGATGGTGGGGGGTCCATATATTTT. This codes for CASSQDGGGSIYF.

CDR3 protein: CASSQHPTAFGTEAFF. The DNA of the CDR3 is TGTGCCAGCAGCCAACACCCGACAGCCTTTGGCACTGAAGCTTTCTTT. The V call is TRBV3-1 (or the pseudogene TRBV3-2), the J call TRBJ1-1; weak D call: TRBD1 (5 bases). The germline V gene encodes CDR1 LGHDT and CDR2 YNNKEL (reference sequence). Between the trimmed V and J ends, which lost 2 bases and 4 bases, there was a span of 17 bases. This CDR3 comprises 16 residues.

This clone has a single count. The chain recombines TRBV13 with TRBJ2-5, with 7 nucleotides matching TRBD2. The CDR3 has 16 amino acids. The germline V gene has CDR1 PRHDT and CDR2 FYEKMQ (reference sequence). V lost 5 bases, J lost 4 bases, and 13 bases stayed unmatched. The CDR3 here is CASSRWSGDGAETQYF. CDR3 nucleotide sequence: TGTGCCAGCAGCCGTTGGAGCGGGGACGGTGCAGAGACCCAGTACTTC.

The rearrangement links TRBV18 to TRBJ2-5, with a weak D call TRBD2 (6 bases). The CDR3 has 13 amino acids. Trimming pared 6 bases from V and 1 base from J, leaving 9 bases between. Germline assignment: CDR1 KGHSH and CDR2 LQKENI. The CDR3, as DNA: TGTGCCAGCTCCCTCGGGGGCCAAGAGACCCAGTACTTC. This sequence encodes CASSLGGQETQYF.

V usage is TRBV27 and J usage is TRBJ2-7; D unclear. Deletions cut 5 bases from V and 3 bases from J, with 14 bases between. The CDR3 sequence is 14 residues long. CDR1 and CDR2 from the germline V gene are MNHEY and SMNVEV (reference sequence). CDR3 region: CASSQRSKYYEQYF. DNA of the CDR3: TGTGCCAGCAGTCAAAGGAGTAAATACTACGAGCAGTACTTC.

The V gene is TRBV6-5, the J gene TRBJ1-1, with 7 bases matching TRBD1. The CDR3 contains 15 residues. Trimming cost V 6 bases and J 0 bases; bases outside gene matches: 7. Germline CDR1 and CDR2: MNHEY and SVGAGI. The CDR3 bases are TGTGCCAGCAGCCATGGGGACAGATTGAACACTGAAGCTTTCTTT. Its translation is CASSHGDRLNTEAFF.

The gene calls are TRBV18 and TRBJ1-1; D is undetermined. With 2 bases removed from V and 5 bases from J, the gap between germline ends came to 15 bases. CDR3 length equals 15 residues. Germline CDR1 is KGHSH and CDR2 is LQKENI. The CDR3 protein is CASSPLDMGGTEAFF. CDR3 DNA: TGTGCCAGCTCACCATTGGATATGGGCGGGACTGAAGCTTTCTTT.

This clone was recorded once. This sequence joins TRBV5-1 and TRBJ1-1; TRBD1 agrees at 9 bases. The germline V gene encodes CDR1 SGHRS and CDR2 YFSETQ. Unmatched junction bases numbered 5, after V lost 4 bases and J lost 1 base. The CDR3 loop spans 15 amino acids. The CDR3 DNA is TGCGCCAGCAGCCCCGGGACAGGGCGGAACACTGAAGCTTTCTTT. It yields the protein CASSPGTGRNTEAFF.

On this clone itself: Other DNA sequences in the sample encode the same CDR3. The chain carries TRBV3-1 (or the pseudogene TRBV3-2) and TRBJ2-5, with 10 positions matching TRBD1. Germline trimming cut 3 bases from V and 3 bases from J; bases unmatched to any gene: 1. The CDR3 sequence is 14 residues long. Germline loops: CDR1 LGHDT, CDR2 YNNKEL (reference sequence). CDR3: CASSQTGGKETQYF. The CDR3 DNA reads TGTGCCAGCAGCCAGACAGGGGGCAAAGAGACCCAGTACTTC.